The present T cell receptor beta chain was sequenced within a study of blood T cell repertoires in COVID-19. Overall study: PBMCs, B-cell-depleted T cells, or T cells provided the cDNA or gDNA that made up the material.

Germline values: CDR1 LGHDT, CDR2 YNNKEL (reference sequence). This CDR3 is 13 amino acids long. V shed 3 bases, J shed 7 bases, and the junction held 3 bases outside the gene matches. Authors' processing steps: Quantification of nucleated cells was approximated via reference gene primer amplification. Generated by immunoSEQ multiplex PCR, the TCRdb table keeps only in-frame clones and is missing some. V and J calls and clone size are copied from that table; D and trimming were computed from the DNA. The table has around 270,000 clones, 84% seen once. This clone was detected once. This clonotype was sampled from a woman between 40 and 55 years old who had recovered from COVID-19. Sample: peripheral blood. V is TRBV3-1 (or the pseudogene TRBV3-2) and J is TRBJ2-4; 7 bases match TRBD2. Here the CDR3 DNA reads TGTGCCAGCAGCCATCTCGGGGGGAACATTCAGTACTTC. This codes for CASSHLGGNIQYF.